Only a few counts were recorded for the clone carrying this T cell receptor beta chain. Its antigen remains unidentified. The sample comes from a study of blood T cells in healthy people across ages. As for the study in general: Capturing about one barcoded beta molecule per two T cells was achieved by template switching.

Notes on the study in general: The recorded TCR beta diversity per million T cells decreased in a roughly linear manner with age. Lack of knowledge of donor CMV status possibly confounded expanded clonotype changes. With unsorted PBMCs, a conclusive comparison of naive versus antigen-experienced cells was not possible.

PCR was performed a second time for roughly 7 to 12 cycles using a sample-barcoded 5' primer and a J-beta primer mix. TCRdb itself ran the 5' RACE reads through MiXCR, one entry per CDR3 protein. The data contain more than 1,400,000 distinct CDR3 sequences, about 43% of them seen just once; the ten biggest clones take up 7.9%. Trimming shortened V by 8 bases and J by 1 base, and 8 bases separated the two germline ends. Germline CDR1 SGHTA, CDR2 FQGNSA. The CDR3 runs to 13 residues. This receptor was obtained from a woman under 30 in good health. The sequenced sample was blood. The J gene is TRBJ2-2, the V gene TRBV7-2; D remains unclear. The CDR3 sequence is CASAGQNTGELFF. CDR3 in DNA: TGTGCCAGCGCTGGGCAGAACACCGGGGAGCTGTTTTTT.